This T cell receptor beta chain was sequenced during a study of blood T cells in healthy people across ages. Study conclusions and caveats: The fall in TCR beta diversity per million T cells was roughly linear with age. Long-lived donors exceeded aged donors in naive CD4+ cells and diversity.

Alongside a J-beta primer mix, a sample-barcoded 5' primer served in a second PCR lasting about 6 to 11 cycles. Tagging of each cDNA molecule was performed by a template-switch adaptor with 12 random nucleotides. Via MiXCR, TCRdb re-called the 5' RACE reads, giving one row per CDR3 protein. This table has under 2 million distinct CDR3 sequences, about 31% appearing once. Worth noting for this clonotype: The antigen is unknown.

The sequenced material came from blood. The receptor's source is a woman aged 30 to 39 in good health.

CDR3 sequence: CASSDLRQVRTDTQYF. As DNA, the CDR3 is TGTGCCAGCAGTGACCTTAGACAGGTTCGCACAGATACGCAGTATTTT. The chain recombines TRBV6-1 with TRBJ2-3; possibly TRBD1 for D (6 bases). Germline lookup yields CDR1 MNHNS and CDR2 SASEGT. The CDR3 totals 16 residues. V was shortened by 3 bases and J by 1 base, with 14 bases between the two germline ends.